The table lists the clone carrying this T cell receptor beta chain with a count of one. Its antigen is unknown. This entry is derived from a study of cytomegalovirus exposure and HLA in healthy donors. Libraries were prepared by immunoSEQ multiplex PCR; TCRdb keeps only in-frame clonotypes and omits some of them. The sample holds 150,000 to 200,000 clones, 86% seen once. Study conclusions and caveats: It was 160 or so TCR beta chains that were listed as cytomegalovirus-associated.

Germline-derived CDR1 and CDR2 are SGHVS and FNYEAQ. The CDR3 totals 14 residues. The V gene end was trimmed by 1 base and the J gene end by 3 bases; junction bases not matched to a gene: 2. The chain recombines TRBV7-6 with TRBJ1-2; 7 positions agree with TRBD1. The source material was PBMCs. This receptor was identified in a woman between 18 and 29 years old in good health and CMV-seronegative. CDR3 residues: CASSLGQGDYGYTF. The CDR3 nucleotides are TGTGCCAGCAGCTTAGGACAGGGAGACTATGGCTACACCTTC. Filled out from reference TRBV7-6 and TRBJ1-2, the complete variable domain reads GAGVSQSPRYKVTKRGQDVALRCDPISGHVSLYWYRQALGQGPEFLTYFNYEAQQDKSGLPNDRFSAERPEGSISTLTIQRTEQRDSAMYRCASSLGQGDYGYTFGSGTRLTVV.